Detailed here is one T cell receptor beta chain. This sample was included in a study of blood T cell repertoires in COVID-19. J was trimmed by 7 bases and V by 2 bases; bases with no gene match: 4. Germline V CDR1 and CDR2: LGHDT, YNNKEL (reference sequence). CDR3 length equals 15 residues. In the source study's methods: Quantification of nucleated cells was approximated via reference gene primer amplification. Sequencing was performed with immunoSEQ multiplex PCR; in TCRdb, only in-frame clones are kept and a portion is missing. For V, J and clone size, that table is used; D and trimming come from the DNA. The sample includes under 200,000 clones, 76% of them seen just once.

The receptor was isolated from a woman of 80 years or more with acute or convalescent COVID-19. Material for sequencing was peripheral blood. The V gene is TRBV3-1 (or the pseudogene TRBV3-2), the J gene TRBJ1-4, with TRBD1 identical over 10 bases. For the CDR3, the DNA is TGTGCCAGCAGCCAACCGACAGGGGGCCTTGAAAAACTGTTTTTT. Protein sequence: CASSQPTGGLEKLFF.